Listed below are T cell receptor beta chains from one sample, sequenced in a study of shared clonotypes between healthy human individuals. The protocol was immunoSEQ multiplex PCR, while the TCRdb copy is restricted to in-frame clones and leaves out a portion. The repertoire consists of 2,100,000 or so clones, with 95% occurring once and the leading ten covering roughly 0.13%. The sample was naive CD4+ T cells sorted from blood. These TCRs come from a man aged 18 to 29 in good health. The CDR3 runs from the conserved cysteine through the conserved F or W. The D gene is left open where the match is weak. Clone size is stated in some rows and not others, as once, few, many or a class when expanded.

j_call v_call clone_size d_call cdr3_nt cdr3_aa
TRBJ2-3 TRBV7-2 . TRBD2 TGTGCCAGCAGCTTGACTAGCGGATTCACAGATACGCAGTATTTT CASSLTSGFTDTQYF
TRBJ1-5 TRBV30 . . TGTGCCTGGAGTGAGGGGGGGGCTACCTGGGAGCCCCAGCATTTT CAWSEGGATWEPQHF
TRBJ2-2 TRBV27 . TRBD2 TGTGCCAGCAGTTTATCGAGACTAGCGGGAACCGGGGAGCTGTTTTTT CASSLSRLAGTGELFF
TRBJ2-7 TRBV7-9 . . TGTGCCAGCAGCCTTCGTGAGGGTACCGAGCAGTACTTC CASSLREGTEQYF
TRBJ1-1 TRBV29-1 . . TGCAGTTTCTCCGGGACCGATAAGGCCGCTTTCTTT CSFSGTDKAAFF
TRBJ2-3 TRBV7-2 . TRBD2 TGTGCCAGCAGCTTCCTAAGCGGGACGGCCGATACGCAGTATTTT CASSFLSGTADTQYF
TRBJ2-5 TRBV20-1 . . TGCAGTGCCTCCCCGGCAGAGACCCAGTACTTC CSASPAETQYF
TRBJ2-7 TRBV5-1 . TRBD1 TGCGCCAGCAGCTTGGCCGGGACAGGGCGAGAGCAGTACTTC CASSLAGTGREQYF
TRBJ1-1 TRBV19 . . TGTGCCAGTAGTTTCGGGGTTCTCGCTGAAGCTTTCTTT CASSFGVLAEAFF
TRBJ2-3 TRBV2 . . TGTGCCAGCAGTGAACAGAAGGGGACGCAGTATTTT CASSEQKGTQYF
TRBJ2-3 TRBV28 . . TGTGCCAGCAGTTTCTCGTCCCCCCCAGATGAGGATACGCAGTATTTT CASSFSSPPDEDTQYF
TRBJ1-2 TRBV5-1 . . TGCGCCAGCAGCTTGGAAGGCCTGGGCTATGGCTACACCTTC CASSLEGLGYGYTF
TRBJ2-7 TRBV4-2 . . TGTGCCAGCAGCCAAGCCCGTGGGCAGCTCTACGAGCAGTACTTC CASSQARGQLYEQYF
TRBJ1-4 TRBV13 . TRBD1 TGTGCCAGCAGGTGGGGCAGGGGGCGTAATGAAAAACTGTTTTTT CASRWGRGRNEKLFF
TRBJ2-3 TRBV10-1 . TRBD2 TGCGCCAGCAGTGTAGCTAGCGGGGGTAATACGCAGTATTTT CASSVASGGNTQYF
TRBJ2-5 TRBV5-4 . TRBD1 TGTGCCAGCAGCTTAACAGGGGGGCGGGAGACCCAGTACTTC CASSLTGGRETQYF
TRBJ2-1 TRBV2 . . TGTGCCAGCAGTAGGGGAATTGGCTCCTACAATGAGCAGTTCTTC CASSRGIGSYNEQFF
TRBJ2-3 TRBV2 . . TGTGCCAGCAGTTCCGGGATCACAGATACGCAGTATTTT CASSSGITDTQYF
TRBJ2-5 TRBV6-1 . TRBD1 TGTGCCAGCAGTGAATCTAGGACAGGACAAGAGACCCAGTACTTC CASSESRTGQETQYF
TRBJ1-1 TRBV5-6 . . TGTGCCAGCAGGTCAGGGGTTTCAGAAGCTTTCTTT CASRSGVSEAFF
TRBJ2-5 TRBV5-4 . . TGTGCCAGCAGCCGACAAGAGACCCAGTACTTC CASSRQETQYF
TRBJ2-7 TRBV7-9 . TRBD1 TGTGCCAGCAGCCAGGCCGGGACAGGGAGTTCCTACGAGCAGTACTTC CASSQAGTGSSYEQYF
TRBJ2-3 TRBV27 . TRBD1 TGTGCCAGCAGCCCCGGGACAGGGCGTCCCAGCACAGATACGCAGTATTTT CASSPGTGRPSTDTQYF
TRBJ2-7 TRBV2 . . TGTGCCAGCAGTGAGTTGGGGTTCGAGCAGTACTTC CASSELGFEQYF
TRBJ2-5 TRBV27 once . TGTGCCAGCAGTTTGGTCAGGGGAGAGACCCAGTACTTC CASSLVRGETQYF
TRBJ2-4 TRBV18 . . TGTGCCAGCTCACCCCAGAGCGTCAAAAACATTCAGTACTTC CASSPQSVKNIQYF
TRBJ1-3 TRBV29-1 . . TGCAGCGTGGGGGTCTCGGGGGTTGGCTCTGGAAACACCATATATTTT CSVGVSGVGSGNTIYF
TRBJ2-7 TRBV6-1 . . TGTGCCAGCAGCGGCTTTTATGCCTACGAGCAGTACTTC CASSGFYAYEQYF
TRBJ2-5 TRBV6-1 . . TGTGCCAGCTTTCCCCGCCAGGGGGAGACCCAGTACTTC CASFPRQGETQYF
TRBJ2-5 TRBV2 . . TGTGCCAGCAGGAACGCGCTAGCTGGGACCCAGTACTTC CASRNALAGTQYF
TRBJ1-5 TRBV7-9 . TRBD1 TGTGCCAGCAGCACAGGGGGCGGGAGCAATCAGCCCCAGCATTTT CASSTGGGSNQPQHF
TRBJ2-1 TRBV10-3 . TRBD2 TGTGCCATCAAGGGAGGCGGCGGGAGGCCGGAATACAATGAGCAGTTCTTC CAIKGGGGRPEYNEQFF
TRBJ1-4 TRBV5-4 . . TGTGCCAGCAGCTTGGCAGGGGCGGGTGAAAAACTGTTTTTT CASSLAGAGEKLFF
TRBJ1-1 TRBV11-2 . . TGTGCCAGCAGTATATCAGGGAACACTGAAGCTTTCTTT CASSISGNTEAFF
TRBJ2-6 TRBV5-1 . TRBD1 TGCGCCAGCAGCTTCAGTGGACAGGCCAGCTCTGGGGCCAACGTCCTGACTTTC CASSFSGQASSGANVLTF
TRBJ2-3 TRBV30 . TRBD1 TGTGCCTGGAGTGAGGACAGGGGCACAGATACGCAGTATTTT CAWSEDRGTDTQYF
TRBJ2-5 TRBV4-3 . TRBD2 TGCGCCAGCAGCCAAGACGCGGCGGGAGTTGGGCAAGAGACCCAGTACTTC CASSQDAAGVGQETQYF
TRBJ1-6 TRBV6-5 . . TGTGCCAGCAATACAGGGAATAATTCACCCCTCCACTTT CASNTGNNSPLHF
TRBJ1-6 TRBV2 . TRBD1 TGTGCCAGCAGTGGCCGGGACAGGGCTTATTCACCCCTCCACTTT CASSGRDRAYSPLHF
TRBJ2-7 TRBV7-9 . . TGTGCCAGCAGCTTCGGTACAGGCGGCTCCTACGAGCAGTACTTC CASSFGTGGSYEQYF
TRBJ1-1 TRBV9 . . TGTGCCAGCAGCGCCGACAGGTGGGGGGCTTTGGGAGCTTTCTTT CASSADRWGALGAFF
TRBJ1-3 TRBV19 once . TGTGCCAGTAGTACGCCAGGGTCCGGAAACACCATATATTTT CASSTPGSGNTIYF
TRBJ1-4 TRBV28 . TRBD1 TGTGCCAGCGGCACAGGGGGGGAAAAACTGTTTTTT CASGTGGEKLFF
TRBJ1-2 TRBV7-9 . . TGTGCCAGCAGCTTATCGGGGGGCAGCCATGGCTACACCTTC CASSLSGGSHGYTF
TRBJ2-3 TRBV5-1 . TRBD1 TGCGCCAGCCATCCTCTAGGACAGGGGGCTAACACAGATACGCAGTATTTT CASHPLGQGANTDTQYF
TRBJ1-2 TRBV6-6 . . TGTGCCAGCAGTCCCATGACAGTTCGCTATGGCTACACCTTC CASSPMTVRYGYTF
TRBJ1-5 TRBV5-8 . . TGTGCCAGCAGGCCGGGGGGCGTAATTGGCCAGCCCCAGCATTTT CASRPGGVIGQPQHF
TRBJ1-6 TRBV18 few . TGTGCCAGCTCACCGGGCTCCTATAATTCACCCCTCCACTTT CASSPGSYNSPLHF
TRBJ2-2 TRBV19 . TRBD1 TGTGCCAGTAGCCCCGGACAGGGAAGGACCGGGGAGCTGTTTTTT CASSPGQGRTGELFF
TRBJ2-6 TRBV4-1 . TRBD1 TGCGCCAGCAGCCAAGACACCGGACGGGGACAGGGCTTAGCTGGGGCCAACGTCCTGACTTTC CASSQDTGRGQGLAGANVLTF
TRBJ1-4 TRBV28 once . TGTGCCAGTAACCCGGCAACGAGAAGGGAAAAACTGTTTTTT CASNPATRREKLFF
TRBJ2-3 TRBV2 . . TGTGCCAGCAGTTCTGGGCGGGGTAAGGATACGCAGTATTTT CASSSGRGKDTQYF
TRBJ2-7 TRBV7-9 . . TGTGCCAGCAGCTCCATAGCAGGTACCGAGCAGTACTTC CASSSIAGTEQYF
TRBJ2-6 TRBV9 . . TGTGCCAGCAGCGTAGCTCCTTCTGGGGCCAACGTCCTGACTTTC CASSVAPSGANVLTF
TRBJ2-7 TRBV19 . . TGTGCCAGTAGTATGCACAGCTCCAATGCCTACGAGCAGTACTTC CASSMHSSNAYEQYF
TRBJ2-7 TRBV11-2 . . TGTGCCAGCAGCTTAATAGGGCAGGCGGGCTACGAGCAGTACTTC CASSLIGQAGYEQYF
TRBJ2-1 TRBV6-5 . TRBD2 TGTGCCAGCAGTTCGTTAGCGGGTAACTCCTACAATGAGCAGTTCTTC CASSSLAGNSYNEQFF
TRBJ2-5 TRBV6-1 . . TGTGCCAGCACCAGGGGGGCCCCTGTGCAAGGGACCCAGTACTTC CASTRGAPVQGTQYF
TRBJ2-2 TRBV7-2 . . TGTGCCAGCAGCTTACGTCCGGGAGCGCTCACCGGGGAGCTGTTTTTT CASSLRPGALTGELFF